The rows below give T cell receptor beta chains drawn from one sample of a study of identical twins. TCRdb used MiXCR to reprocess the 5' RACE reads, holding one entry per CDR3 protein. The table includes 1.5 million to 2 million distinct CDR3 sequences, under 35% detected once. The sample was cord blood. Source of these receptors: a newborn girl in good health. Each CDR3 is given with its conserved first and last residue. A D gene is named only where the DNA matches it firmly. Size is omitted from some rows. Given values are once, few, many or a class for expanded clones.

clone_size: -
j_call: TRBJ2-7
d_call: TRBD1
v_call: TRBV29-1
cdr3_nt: TGCAGCGTCGGACAGGGGACAGGCTACGAGCAGTACTTC
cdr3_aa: CSVGQGTGYEQYF

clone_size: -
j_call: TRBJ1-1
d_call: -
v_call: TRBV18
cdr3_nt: TGTGCCAGCTCATACGGACAGCGAGTTCTAAACACTGAAGCTTTCTTT
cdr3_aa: CASSYGQRVLNTEAFF

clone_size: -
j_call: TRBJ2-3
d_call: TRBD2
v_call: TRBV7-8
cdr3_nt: TGTGCCAGCAGCCTCGCCACGACTAGCGGGGAGTATTTT
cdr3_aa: CASSLATTSGEYF

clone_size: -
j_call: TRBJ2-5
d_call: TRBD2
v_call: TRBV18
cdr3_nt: TGTGCCAGCTCACCCGGACTAGCGGGAGTTTGGGAGACCCAGTACTTC
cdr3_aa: CASSPGLAGVWETQYF

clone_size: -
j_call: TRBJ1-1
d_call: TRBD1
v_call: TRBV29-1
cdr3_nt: TGCAGCGTTCACCGGGACAGGAACACTGAAGCTTTCTTT
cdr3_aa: CSVHRDRNTEAFF

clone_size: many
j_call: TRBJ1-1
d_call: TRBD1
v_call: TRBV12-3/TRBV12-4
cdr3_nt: TGTGCCAGCAGAGACAGGGGGCGAGGGAACACTGAAGCTTTCTTT
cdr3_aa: CASRDRGRGNTEAFF

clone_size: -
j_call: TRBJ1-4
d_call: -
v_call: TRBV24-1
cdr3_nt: TGTGCCGCCTCCAGGGGTCCTAATGAAAAACTGTTTTTT
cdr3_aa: CAASRGPNEKLFF

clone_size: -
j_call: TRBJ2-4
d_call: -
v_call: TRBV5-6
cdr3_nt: TGTGCCAGCAGCTTGTTGAGCCGGCCATATAGCATTCAGTACTTC
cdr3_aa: CASSLLSRPYSIQYF

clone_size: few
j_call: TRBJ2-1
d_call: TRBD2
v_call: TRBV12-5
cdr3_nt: TGTGCTAGTGGTTTGGTACGGACTAGCGGGGCCGGTGAGCAGTTCTTC
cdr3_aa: CASGLVRTSGAGEQFF

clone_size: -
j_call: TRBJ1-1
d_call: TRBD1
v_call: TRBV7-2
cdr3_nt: TGTGCCAGCAGCTTATGGGGGACAGGGGGCATGAACACTGAAGCTTTCTTT
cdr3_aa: CASSLWGTGGMNTEAFF

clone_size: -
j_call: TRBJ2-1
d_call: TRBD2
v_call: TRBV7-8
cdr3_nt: TGTGCCAACAGCTTACTAGCGGGAGGGTACAATGAGCAGTTCTTC
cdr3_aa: CANSLLAGGYNEQFF

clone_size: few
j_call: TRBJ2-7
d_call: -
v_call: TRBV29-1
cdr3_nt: TGCAGCGTTGAGGGTGGGGGCCCAAATGAGTACTTC
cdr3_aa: CSVEGGGPNEYF

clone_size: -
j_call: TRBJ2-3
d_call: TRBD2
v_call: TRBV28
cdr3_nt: TGTGCCAGCAGTTCAGCGGGAGCCCGGGGGACGCAGTATTTT
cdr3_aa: CASSSAGARGTQYF

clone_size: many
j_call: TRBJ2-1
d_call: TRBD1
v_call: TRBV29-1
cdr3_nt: TGCAGCGTTGCACGGGGACAGAGTTACAATGAGCAGTTCTTC
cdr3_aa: CSVARGQSYNEQFF

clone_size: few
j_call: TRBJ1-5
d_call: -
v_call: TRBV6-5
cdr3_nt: TGTGCCAGCAGTTACAACAGAAATCAGCCCCAGCATTTT
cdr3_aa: CASSYNRNQPQHF

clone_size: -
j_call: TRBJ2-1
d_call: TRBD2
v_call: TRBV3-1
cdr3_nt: TGTGCCAGCAGCCAAGGCCGGTTAGGGCGGGGGGGACTTAATGAGCAGTTCTTC
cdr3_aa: CASSQGRLGRGGLNEQFF

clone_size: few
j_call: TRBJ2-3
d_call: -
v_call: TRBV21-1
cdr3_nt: TGTGCCAGCAGCAAATGGGTCCGGTCGGCCCCTCGCCTGGCGAACAGCACAGATACGCAGTATTTT
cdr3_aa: CASSKWVRSAPRLANSTDTQYF

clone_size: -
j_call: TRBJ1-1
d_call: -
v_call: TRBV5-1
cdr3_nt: TGCGCCAGCAACTCCGATCCAGGGTCTAACACTGAAGCTTTCTTT
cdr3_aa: CASNSDPGSNTEAFF

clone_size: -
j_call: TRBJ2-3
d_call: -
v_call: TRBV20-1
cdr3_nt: TGCAGTGTTACGGAGAGCACAGATACGCAGTATTTT
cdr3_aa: CSVTESTDTQYF

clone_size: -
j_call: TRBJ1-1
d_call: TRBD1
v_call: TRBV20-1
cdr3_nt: TGCAGTGCTAGAATGGGACAGTTGGACACTGAAGCTTTCTTT
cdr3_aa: CSARMGQLDTEAFF

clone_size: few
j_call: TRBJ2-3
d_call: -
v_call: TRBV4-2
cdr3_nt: TGTGCCAGCAGCCAAGATGTATCGCGGGGGCTAGATACGCAGTATTTT
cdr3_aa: CASSQDVSRGLDTQYF

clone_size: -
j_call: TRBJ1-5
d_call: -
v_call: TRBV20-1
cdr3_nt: TGCAGTGCTAGAATGCTGCAGCCCCAGCATTTT
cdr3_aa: CSARMLQPQHF

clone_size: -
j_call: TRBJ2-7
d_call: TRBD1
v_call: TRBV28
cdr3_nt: TGTGCCAGCAGTGTTACCGGGACAGCACGCTACGAGCAGTACTTC
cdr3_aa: CASSVTGTARYEQYF

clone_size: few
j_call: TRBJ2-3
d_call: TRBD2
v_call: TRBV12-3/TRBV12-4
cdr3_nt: TGTGCCAGCAGTTCCCAACTAGCGAAGTTTACAGATACGCAGTATTTT
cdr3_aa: CASSSQLAKFTDTQYF

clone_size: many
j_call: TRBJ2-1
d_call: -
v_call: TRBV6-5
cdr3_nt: TGTGCCAGCAGTTACTCACTAGGCAATGAGCAGTTCTTC
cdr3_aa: CASSYSLGNEQFF

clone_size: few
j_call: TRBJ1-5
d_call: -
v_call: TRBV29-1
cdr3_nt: TGCAGCGTTGAAGTACACAGCAATCAGCCCCAGCATTTT
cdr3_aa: CSVEVHSNQPQHF

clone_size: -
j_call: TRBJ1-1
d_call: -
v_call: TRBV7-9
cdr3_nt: TGTGCCAGCAGCTTAGTGCCCGACAGTCGGACTGAAGCTTTCTTT
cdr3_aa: CASSLVPDSRTEAFF

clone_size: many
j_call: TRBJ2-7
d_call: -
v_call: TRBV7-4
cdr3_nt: TGTGCCAGCAGCTTACGTCGCCACGTTGAGGTCTACGAGCAGTACTTC
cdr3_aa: CASSLRRHVEVYEQYF

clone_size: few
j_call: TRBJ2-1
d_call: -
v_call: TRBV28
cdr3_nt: TGTGCCAGCAGTTTATGGGTAGGTTACAATGAGCAGTTCTTC
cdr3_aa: CASSLWVGYNEQFF

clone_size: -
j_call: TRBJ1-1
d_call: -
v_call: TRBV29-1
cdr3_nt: TGCACGGCGGAGATGAACACTGAAGCTTTCTTT
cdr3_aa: CTAEMNTEAFF

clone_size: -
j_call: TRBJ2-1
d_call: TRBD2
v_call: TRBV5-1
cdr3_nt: TGCGCCAGCAGCTCCTTTCCTAGCGGGAGGGTCAATGAGCAGTTCTTC
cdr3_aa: CASSSFPSGRVNEQFF

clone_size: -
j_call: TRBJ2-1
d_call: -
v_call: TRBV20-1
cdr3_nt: TGCAGTGCTAAATGGACTGGCGGGAGAGGGGGCTCCTACAATGAGCAGTTCTTC
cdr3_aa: CSAKWTGGRGGSYNEQFF

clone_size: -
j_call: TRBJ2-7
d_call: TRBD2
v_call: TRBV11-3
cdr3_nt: TGTGCCAGCAGCTTAGAACTAGCGGGAGGGCCCTACGAGCAGTACTTC
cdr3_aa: CASSLELAGGPYEQYF

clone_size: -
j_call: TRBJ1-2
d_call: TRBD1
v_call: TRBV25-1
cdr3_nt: TGTGCCAGCAGTGTCACCGGGACAGGAGGGGGTGACTACACCTTC
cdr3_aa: CASSVTGTGGGDYTF

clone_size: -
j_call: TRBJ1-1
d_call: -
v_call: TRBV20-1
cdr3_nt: TGCAGTGCTAGGATAGGGGGGCACACTGAAGCTTTCTTT
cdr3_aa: CSARIGGHTEAFF

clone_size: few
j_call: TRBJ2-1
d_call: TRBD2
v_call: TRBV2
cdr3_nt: TGTGCCAGCAGTGATTTGCGACTAGCTTACAATGAGCAGTTCTTC
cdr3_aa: CASSDLRLAYNEQFF

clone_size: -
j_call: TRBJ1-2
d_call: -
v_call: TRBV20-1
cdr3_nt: TGCAGTGCTATCCAGAACTATGGCTACACCTTC
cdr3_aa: CSAIQNYGYTF

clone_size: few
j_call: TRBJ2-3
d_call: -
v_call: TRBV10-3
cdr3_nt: TGTGCCATCAGTCGGGGGAACACAGATACGCAGTATTTT
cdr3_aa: CAISRGNTDTQYF

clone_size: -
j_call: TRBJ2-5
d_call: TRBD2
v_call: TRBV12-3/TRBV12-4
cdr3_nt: TGTGCCAGCAGTTTAAGCGGGGCCCGCTCCTACAATGAGCAGTACTTC
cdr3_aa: CASSLSGARSYNEQYF

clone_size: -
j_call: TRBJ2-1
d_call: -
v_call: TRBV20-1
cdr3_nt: TGCAGTGCCCCAGGACCCCTCCACAATGAGCAGTTCTTC
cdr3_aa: CSAPGPLHNEQFF

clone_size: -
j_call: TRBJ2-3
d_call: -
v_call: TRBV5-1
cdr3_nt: TGCGCCAGCAGCCCAGACTGGTCAGATACGCAGTATTTT
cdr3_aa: CASSPDWSDTQYF

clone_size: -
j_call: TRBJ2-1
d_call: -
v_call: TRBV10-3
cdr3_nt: TGTGCCATCAGTGATAATTATTGCAATGAGCAGTTCTTC
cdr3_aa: CAISDNYCNEQFF

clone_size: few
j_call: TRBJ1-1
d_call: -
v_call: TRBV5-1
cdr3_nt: TGCGCCAGCAGGGCAGGGTGGGGGGACACTGAAGCTTTCTTT
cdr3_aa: CASRAGWGDTEAFF

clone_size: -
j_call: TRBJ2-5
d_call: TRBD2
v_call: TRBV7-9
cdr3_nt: TGTGCCAGCAACTTGATGCGGACTAGCGGGAGCTATGAGACCCAGTACTTC
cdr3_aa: CASNLMRTSGSYETQYF

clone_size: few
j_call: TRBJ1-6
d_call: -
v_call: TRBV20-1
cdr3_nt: TGCAGTGCTACAGGGGTCGGGAATTCACCCCTCCACTTT
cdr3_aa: CSATGVGNSPLHF

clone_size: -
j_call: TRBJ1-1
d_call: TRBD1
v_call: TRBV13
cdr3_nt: TGTGCCACGGGACAGGGACCAAGGGGCACCGAAGCTTTCTTT
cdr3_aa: CATGQGPRGTEAFF